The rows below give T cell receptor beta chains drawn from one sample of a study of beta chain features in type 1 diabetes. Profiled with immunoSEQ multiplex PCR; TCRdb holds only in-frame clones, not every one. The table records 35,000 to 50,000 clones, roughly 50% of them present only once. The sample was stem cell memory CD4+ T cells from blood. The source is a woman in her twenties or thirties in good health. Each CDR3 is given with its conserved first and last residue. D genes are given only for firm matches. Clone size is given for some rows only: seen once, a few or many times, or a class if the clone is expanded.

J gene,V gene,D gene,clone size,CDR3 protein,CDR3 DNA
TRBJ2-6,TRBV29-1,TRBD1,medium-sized,CSVLGQGSGANVLTF,TGCAGCGTTCTGGGACAGGGCTCTGGGGCCAACGTCCTGACTTTC
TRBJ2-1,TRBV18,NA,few,CASSPASQGFNNEQFF,TGTGCCAGCTCACCAGCGAGCCAGGGGTTCAACAATGAGCAGTTCTTC
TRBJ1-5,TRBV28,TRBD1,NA,CASSPLTGGGQPQHF,TGTGCCAGCAGTCCACTTACAGGGGGCGGTCAGCCCCAGCATTTT
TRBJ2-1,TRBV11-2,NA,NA,CASSLVAHNEQFF,TGTGCCAGCAGCTTAGTAGCCCACAATGAGCAGTTCTTC
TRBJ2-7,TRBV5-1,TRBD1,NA,CASSLATGGYYEQYF,TGCGCCAGCAGCTTGGCGACAGGGGGCTACTACGAGCAGTACTTC
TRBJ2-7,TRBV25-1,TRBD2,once,CASSESGGRITYEQYF,TGTGCCAGCAGTGAATCGGGCGGGAGGATAACCTACGAGCAGTACTTC
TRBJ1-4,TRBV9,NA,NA,CASSVARGGGEEKLFF,TGTGCCAGCAGCGTAGCCCGGGGAGGGGGTGAAGAAAAACTGTTTTTT
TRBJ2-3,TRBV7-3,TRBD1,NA,CASSPRDSADTQYF,TGTGCCAGCAGCCCCCGGGACAGCGCAGATACGCAGTATTTT
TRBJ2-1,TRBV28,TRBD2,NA,CASSKLATSYNEQFF,TGTGCCAGCAGCAAACTAGCGACCTCCTACAATGAGCAGTTCTTC
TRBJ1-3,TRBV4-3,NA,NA,CASSQDSGTGNTIYF,TGCGCCAGCAGCCAAGATTCAGGGACTGGAAACACCATATATTTT
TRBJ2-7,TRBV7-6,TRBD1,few,CASSLVGQGPYEQYF,TGTGCCAGCAGCTTAGTTGGACAGGGCCCCTACGAGCAGTACTTC
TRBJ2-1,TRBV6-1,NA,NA,CASTQRPYNEQFF,TGTGCCAGCACCCAGCGCCCCTACAATGAGCAGTTCTTC
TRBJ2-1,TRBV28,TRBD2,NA,CASPPRREVGEQFF,TGTGCCAGCCCCCCTCGGCGGGAGGTAGGGGAGCAGTTCTTC
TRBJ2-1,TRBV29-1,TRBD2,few,CSVDSGVYNEQFF,TGCAGCGTTGATAGCGGGGTATACAATGAGCAGTTCTTC
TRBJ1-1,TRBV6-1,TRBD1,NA,CASSEAFWTGTNTEAFF,TGTGCCAGCAGTGAAGCGTTTTGGACAGGGACGAACACTGAAGCTTTCTTT
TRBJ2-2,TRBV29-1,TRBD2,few,CSFGTSGSYTGELFF,TGCAGCTTCGGGACTAGCGGGAGTTACACCGGGGAGCTGTTTTTT
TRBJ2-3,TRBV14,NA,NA,CASSPLGASDTQYF,TGTGCCAGCAGCCCCCTGGGGGCATCAGATACGCAGTATTTT
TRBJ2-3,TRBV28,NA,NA,CASSLFQGISDTQYF,TGTGCCAGCAGTTTATTCCAGGGGATCTCAGATACGCAGTATTTT
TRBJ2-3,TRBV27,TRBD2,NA,CASSSRTSGRVTDTQYF,TGTGCCAGCAGCTCTCGAACTAGCGGGAGAGTCACAGATACGCAGTATTTT
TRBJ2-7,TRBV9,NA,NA,CASSVVLSRGPSYEQYF,TGTGCCAGCAGCGTAGTCCTCTCCAGGGGCCCCTCCTACGAGCAGTACTTC
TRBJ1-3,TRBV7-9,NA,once,CASSLNRSPSGNTIYF,TGTGCCAGCAGCTTGAATCGGAGTCCCTCTGGAAACACCATATATTTT
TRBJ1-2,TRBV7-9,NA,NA,CASSLVGGNYGYTF,TGTGCCAGCAGCTTAGTCGGCGGTAACTATGGCTACACCTTC
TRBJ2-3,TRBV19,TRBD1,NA,CASSPGTGVKRTDTQYF,TGTGCCAGTAGTCCCGGGACAGGGGTGAAGAGGACAGATACGCAGTATTTT
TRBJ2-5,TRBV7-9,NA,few,CASSLASNRDGYF,TGTGCCAGCAGCTTAGCAAGTAACAGGGACGGGTACTTC
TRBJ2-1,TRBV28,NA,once,CASSLVSSGSYNEQFF,TGTGCCAGCAGTTTAGTTTCCAGCGGCTCCTACAATGAGCAGTTCTTC
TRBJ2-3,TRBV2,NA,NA,CASSWGRGTDTQYF,TGTGCCAGCAGCTGGGGCAGGGGCACAGATACGCAGTATTTT
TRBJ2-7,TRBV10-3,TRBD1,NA,CAISGDRVAYEQYF,TGTGCCATCAGTGGCGACAGGGTTGCCTACGAGCAGTACTTC
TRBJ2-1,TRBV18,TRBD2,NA,CASSPLAGDYSYNEQFF,TGTGCCAGCTCACCGCTCGCGGGGGACTACTCCTACAATGAGCAGTTCTTC
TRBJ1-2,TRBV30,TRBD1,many,CAWSGGTGYGYTF,TGTGCCTGGAGTGGAGGGACAGGGTATGGCTACACCTTC
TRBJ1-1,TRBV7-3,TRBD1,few,CASSFKQGDTEAFF,TGTGCCAGCAGCTTCAAACAGGGGGACACTGAAGCTTTCTTT
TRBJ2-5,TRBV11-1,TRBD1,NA,CASSPGQGKETQYF,TGTGCCAGCAGCCCCGGACAGGGTAAAGAGACCCAGTACTTC
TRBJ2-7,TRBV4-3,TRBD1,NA,CASSLTTGGSYEQYF,TGCGCCAGCAGCCTCACGACAGGGGGGTCCTACGAGCAGTACTTC
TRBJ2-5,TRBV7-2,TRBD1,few,CASSGRQGQETQYF,TGTGCCAGCAGCGGGCGACAGGGCCAAGAGACCCAGTACTTC
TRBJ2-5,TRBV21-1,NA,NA,CASSNPAGEQYF,TGTGCCAGCAGCAACCCGGCGGGGGAGCAGTACTTC
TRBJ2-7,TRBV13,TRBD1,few,CASSSLTGEDEQYF,TGTGCCAGCAGCTCCCTGACAGGGGAGGACGAGCAGTACTTC
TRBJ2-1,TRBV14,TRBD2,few,CASSQETGLHNEQFF,TGTGCCAGCAGCCAGGAAACGGGACTACACAATGAGCAGTTCTTC
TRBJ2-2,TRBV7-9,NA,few,CASWRTGQKNTGELFF,TGTGCCAGCTGGCGCACTGGACAGAAAAACACCGGGGAGCTGTTTTTT
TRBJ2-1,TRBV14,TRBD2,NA,CASSPGLAGGTTYNEQFF,TGTGCCAGCAGCCCCGGGCTAGCGGGAGGCACCACCTACAATGAGCAGTTCTTC
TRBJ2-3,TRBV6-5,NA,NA,CASRAESTDTQYF,TGTGCCAGCAGGGCGGAGAGCACAGATACGCAGTATTTT
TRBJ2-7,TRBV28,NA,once,CASNSPGHSSYEQYF,TGTGCCAGCAATTCGCCGGGACATAGCTCCTACGAGCAGTACTTC